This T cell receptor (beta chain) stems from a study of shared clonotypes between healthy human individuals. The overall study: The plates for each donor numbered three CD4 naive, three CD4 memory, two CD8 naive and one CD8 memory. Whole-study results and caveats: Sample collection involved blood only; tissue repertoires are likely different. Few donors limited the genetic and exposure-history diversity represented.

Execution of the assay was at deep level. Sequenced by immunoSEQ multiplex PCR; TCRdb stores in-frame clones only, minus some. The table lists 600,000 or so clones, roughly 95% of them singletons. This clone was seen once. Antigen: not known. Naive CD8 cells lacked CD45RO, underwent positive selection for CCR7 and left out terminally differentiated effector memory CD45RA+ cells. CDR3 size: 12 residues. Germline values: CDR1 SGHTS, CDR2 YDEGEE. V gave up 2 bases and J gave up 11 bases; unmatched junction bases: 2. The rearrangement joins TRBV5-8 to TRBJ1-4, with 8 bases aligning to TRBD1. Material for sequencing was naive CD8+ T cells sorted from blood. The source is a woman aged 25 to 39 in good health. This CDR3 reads CASSLQGGKLFF. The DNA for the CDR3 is TGTGCCAGCAGCTTACAGGGGGGGAAACTGTTTTTT.